What follows are 32 T cell receptor beta chains derived from one specimen sequenced in a study of blood T cell repertoires in COVID-19. Measured with immunoSEQ multiplex PCR; TCRdb has only the in-frame clones, and not every one. The sample shows 35,000 to 50,000 clones, roughly four fifths of them seen only once. The sample was peripheral blood. The receptor set was obtained from a woman of 80 years or more with acute or convalescent COVID-19.

The CDR3: CASSLGTGGPYEQYF. The DNA of the CDR3 is TGCGCCAGCAGCTTAGGGACAGGGGGCCCCTACGAGCAGTACTTC. The chain uses TRBV5-1 and TRBJ2-7; TRBD1 aligns across 12 bases. V was clipped by 2 bases and J by 2 bases; unmatched bases: 2. Germline values: CDR1 SGHRS, CDR2 YFSETQ. This CDR3 has 15 residues.

This sequence joins TRBV14 and TRBJ2-1; 8 nucleotides line up with TRBD2. V lost 1 base, J lost 12 bases, and 11 bases stayed unmatched. CDR3 length: 15 residues. Germline V CDR1 and CDR2: SGHDN, FVKESK. CDR3 residues: CASSQGLSSGGVQFF. The CDR3 region has the DNA TGTGCCAGCAGCCAAGGCCTTTCAAGCGGGGGTGTGCAGTTCTTC. Variable domain in full (rest from reference TRBV14 and TRBJ2-1): EAGVTQFPSHSVIEKGQTVTLRCDPISGHDNLYWYRRVMGKEIKFLLHFVKESKQDESGMPNNRFLAERTGGTYSTLKVQPAELEDSGVYFCASSQGLSSGGVQFFGPGTRLTVL.

The chain couples TRBV18 to TRBJ1-2; 7 nucleotides match TRBD1. The CDR3 has 14 residues. V shed 2 bases, J shed 4 bases, and the junction held 4 bases outside the gene matches. The germline CDR1 and CDR2 sequences are KGHSH and LQKENI. This CDR3 is CASSPDGQAYGYTF. In DNA, the CDR3 is TGTGCCAGCTCACCAGATGGACAGGCCTATGGCTACACCTTC.

The genes are TRBV4-1 and TRBJ1-6; 7 nucleotides agree with TRBD1. Germline V gives CDR1 MGHRA, CDR2 YSYEKL. This CDR3 contains 16 residues. The V segment lost 4 bases and the J segment 5 bases; nucleotides outside the gene matches: 8. This CDR3 is CASSLSDRVDNSPLHF. The CDR3 nucleotides read TGCGCCAGCAGCCTCTCCGACAGGGTAGATAATTCACCCCTCCACTTT.

The rearrangement uses TRBV9 and TRBJ2-1; D is perhaps TRBD2 (5 bases). This CDR3 comprises 14 residues. Per germline, CDR1 SGDLS and CDR2 YYNGEE. V was pared by 0 bases and J by 6 bases, with 10 bases between. The chain's CDR3 is CASSVAPEGNEQFF. CDR3 in DNA: TGTGCCAGCAGCGTAGCCCCAGAGGGCAATGAGCAGTTCTTC.

This clone showed up just once. The rearrangement links TRBV2 to TRBJ1-2; tentative D call: TRBD1 (5 bases). The V gene's germline CDR1 is SNHLY and CDR2 FYNNEI. CDR3 size: 12 residues. Trimming took 4 bases from V and 8 from J, leaving 11 bases between them. The CDR3 loop is CASSAWTYGYTF. In DNA form, the CDR3 reads TGTGCCAGCAGTGCCTGGACATACGGCTACACCTTC. Based on the CDR3 plus reference TRBV2 and TRBJ1-2, the full variable domain is EPEVTQTPSHQVTQMGQEVILRCVPISNHLYFYWYRQILGQKVEFLVSFYNNEISEKSEIFDDQFSVERPDGSNFTLKIRSTKLEDSAMYFCASSAWTYGYTFGSGTRLTVV.

Only a few counts were recorded for this clone. The J gene is TRBJ2-7, the V gene TRBV7-4; 11 bases align to TRBD1. Germline V gene sequence: CDR1 SGHVT, CDR2 SQSDAQ. V lost 6 bases and J lost 9; bases outside the gene matches: 7. The CDR3 has 13 residues. This CDR3 is CASSLDRGRGQYF. DNA for the CDR3: TGTGCCAGCAGTCTGGACAGGGGGCGGGGGCAGTACTTC.

The chain couples TRBV9 to TRBJ2-3, with 8 bases identical to TRBD1. V was clipped by 3 bases and J by 2 bases; unmatched bases: 8. CDR3 size: 16 residues. Germline assignment: CDR1 SGDLS and CDR2 YYNGEE. CDR3 residues: CASSEGQAPYTDTQYF. The CDR3 DNA is TGTGCCAGCAGCGAGGGACAGGCCCCTTACACAGATACGCAGTATTTT.

This chain uses TRBV10-2 with TRBJ2-7; weak D call: TRBD2 (7 bases). This CDR3 contains 15 residues. Germline V gene lookup returns CDR1 WSHSY and CDR2 SAAADI. V was pared by 6 bases and J by 3 bases, with 18 bases between. The DNA of the CDR3 is TGCGCCAGCAGCGATCGGGGGGCCTTAGGCTACGAGCAGTACTTC. This gives the protein CASSDRGALGYEQYF.

This chain links TRBV30 with TRBJ2-3; TRBD2 aligns across 11 bases. CDR1 is GTSNPN and CDR2 is SVGIG in the germline V gene (reference sequence). This CDR3 is built from 15 residues. The J segment lost 4 bases and the V segment lost 4 bases, leaving 7 bases of the junction unmatched. CDR3 residues: CAWNLAGGRADTQYF. As DNA, the CDR3 is TGTGCCTGGAACTTAGCGGGGGGGCGGGCAGATACGCAGTATTTT. Filled out from reference TRBV30 and TRBJ2-3, the complete variable domain reads SQTIHQWPATLVQPVGSPLSLECTVEGTSNPNLYWYRQAAGRGLQLLFYSVGIGQISSEVPQNLSASRPQDRQFILSSKKLLLSDSGFYLCAWNLAGGRADTQYFGPGTRLTVL.

The chain employs TRBV19 and TRBJ2-5; 10 bases are shared with TRBD2. V shed 7 bases, J shed 5 bases, and the junction held 7 bases outside the gene matches. From germline, CDR1 is LNHDA and CDR2 SQIVND (reference sequence). The CDR3 is made up of 14 amino acids. The CDR3 here is CASKRAGGKETQYF. In DNA, the CDR3 is TGTGCCAGTAAAAGAGCGGGGGGGAAGGAGACCCAGTACTTC.

This chain joins TRBV12-3 or TRBV12-4 and TRBJ1-2; D may be TRBD1 (5 bases). V gave up 6 bases and J gave up 8 bases, with 13 bases separating them. This CDR3 is built from 12 residues. The CDR3 reads CASSFGGEGYTF. CDR3 sequence (DNA): TGTGCCAGCAGCTTCGGGGGGGAAGGCTACACCTTC.

The chain carries TRBV27 and TRBJ2-2; 11 positions match TRBD1. Unmatched junction bases numbered 5, after V lost 6 bases and J lost 5 bases. The CDR3 contains 15 residues. Looked up from germline, CDR1 is MNHEY and CDR2 is SMNVEV (reference sequence). The CDR3 reads CASRAGTGGTGELFF. DNA of the CDR3: TGTGCCAGCAGAGCCGGGACAGGGGGTACCGGGGAGCTGTTTTTT.

V is TRBV19 and J is TRBJ2-2, with D tentatively TRBD1 (5 bases). Germline V CDR1 and CDR2: LNHDA, SQIVND (reference sequence). V shed 10 bases and J shed 5 bases, with 20 bases lying between them. The CDR3 consists of 15 residues. The DNA of the CDR3 is TGTGCCACCCTTACTCCAGGGAAGGGAACCGGGGAGCTGTTTTTT. It is translated as CATLTPGKGTGELFF. Using reference TRBV19 and TRBJ2-2 for the parts outside the CDR3, the full variable domain is DGGITQSPKYLFRKEGQNVTLSCEQNLNHDAMYWYRQDPGQGLRLIYYSQIVNDFQKGDIAEGYSVSREKKESFPLTVTSAQKNPTAFYLCATLTPGKGTGELFFGEGSRLTVL.

This clone is medium-sized in the sample. This chain uses TRBV27 with TRBJ2-1, with 10 bases fitting TRBD2. The CDR3 is 15 residues long. Germline CDR1 MNHEY, CDR2 SMNVEV (reference sequence). With V trimmed by 3 bases and J by 2 bases, 1 base remained unmatched. The CDR3 DNA reads as TGTGCCAGCAGTTTTACTAGCGGGGCCTACAATGAGCAGTTCTTC. It encodes CASSFTSGAYNEQFF.

The J gene is TRBJ1-1, the V gene TRBV29-1; 10 bases are shared with TRBD1. CDR3 length equals 15 residues. V was clipped by 6 bases and J by 4 bases; unmatched bases: 11. Germline lookup yields CDR1 SQVTM and CDR2 ANQGSEA. The DNA of the CDR3 is TGCAGCGTCCAGGGACAGGGGTGGGAGGGCACTGAAGCTTTCTTT. Its translation: CSVQGQGWEGTEAFF.

CDR3 residues: CASRGQVYNEKLFF. In DNA form, the CDR3 reads TGTGCCAGCAGAGGACAGGTCTATAATGAAAAACTGTTTTTT. The rearrangement links TRBV6-5 to TRBJ1-4; 7 nucleotides line up with TRBD1. Per the germline V gene, CDR1 is MNHEY and CDR2 is SVGAGI. V lost 6 bases, J lost 4 bases, and 5 bases stayed unmatched. The CDR3 spans 14 residues.

As DNA, the CDR3 is TGTGCCAGCAGCCCCCGGGTCCCAAACCCGACGAATGGCTACACCTTC. It specifies CASSPRVPNPTNGYTF. The chain joins TRBV7-9 to TRBJ1-2, with D hard to call. V was clipped by 5 bases and J by 6 bases, with 22 bases between them. This CDR3 has 16 amino acids. Germline V gene sequence: CDR1 SEHNR, CDR2 FQNEAQ (reference sequence). The complete variable domain, with remaining parts taken from reference TRBV7-9 and TRBJ1-2, reads DTGVSQNPRHKITKRGQNVTFRCDPISEHNRLYWYRQTLGQGPEFLTYFQNEAQLEKSRLLSDRFSAERPKGSFSTLEIQRTEQGDSAMYLCASSPRVPNPTNGYTFGSGTRLTVV.

The chain couples TRBV2 to TRBJ1-5, with D tentatively TRBD1 (6 bases). CDR1 is SNHLY and CDR2 is FYNNEI in the germline V gene. The CDR3 spans 15 residues. V lost 7 bases and J 1 base, leaving 14 bases between the germline ends. Here the CDR3 DNA reads TGTGCCAGCACTTCGGGGGGCAGGAGCAATCAGCCCCAGCATTTT. This translates into CASTSGGRSNQPQHF.

V usage is TRBV5-1 and J usage is TRBJ2-7; a possible D gene is TRBD1 (7 bases). Germline CDR1 reads SGHRS; CDR2 reads YFSETQ. The V and J ends lost 3 bases and 0 bases respectively, with 19 bases between them. The CDR3 sequence is 17 residues long. The CDR3 reads CASSSPPGQDYSYEQYF. In DNA, the CDR3 is TGCGCCAGCAGCTCCCCTCCCGGACAGGACTACTCCTACGAGCAGTACTTC.

The CDR3 coding sequence is TGTGCCAGCAGTTACCAACTAGCCGGGGAGACCCAGTACTTC. It specifies CASSYQLAGETQYF. The chain couples TRBV6-2 or TRBV6-3 to TRBJ2-5; possible D gene TRBD2, 6 bases. The CDR3 contains 14 residues. In germline, CDR1 is MNHEY, CDR2 SVGEGT. Trimming stripped 2 bases from V and 5 bases from J, with 12 bases between.

The gene calls are TRBV6-1 and TRBJ1-5, with a weak D call TRBD1 (6 bases). V gave up 4 bases and J gave up 0 bases, with 13 bases separating them. The V gene's germline CDR1 is MNHNS and CDR2 SASEGT. The CDR3 has 16 amino acids. As DNA, the CDR3 is TGTGCCAGCAGTGGACCAGGACAGCTTAGCAATCAGCCCCAGCATTTT. This codes for CASSGPGQLSNQPQHF.

This chain links TRBV20-1 with TRBJ2-1; a weak D match, TRBD2 (6 bases). The CDR3 sequence is 13 residues long. V was shortened by 6 bases and J by 4 bases, with 13 bases between the two germline ends. Per germline, CDR1 DFQATT and CDR2 SNEGSKA (reference sequence). CDR3 region: CSASSGGYNEQFF. The CDR3 DNA reads as TGCAGTGCCAGTAGCGGCGGGTACAATGAGCAGTTCTTC.

The chain joins TRBV21-1 to TRBJ2-2; TRBD2, as called in the table, went unchecked against the DNA. TRBV21-1 has pseudogene status. This CDR3 has 17 residues. The CDR3 sequence is CASEGPRKGTNTGELFF. CDR3 bases: TGTGCCAGCGAGGGACCCCGCAAGGGGACTAACACCGGGGAGCTGTTTTTT.

The chain has TRBV28 and TRBJ2-5; the D gene is possibly TRBD1 (5 bases). The V gene lost 6 bases and the J gene lost 7 bases, with 24 bases spanning the gap. Germline V gene lookup returns CDR1 MDHEN and CDR2 SYDVKM. The length of the CDR3 is 16 residues. The CDR3 DNA sequence: TGTGCCAGCAGCTTCTCCCCGGGCAGGGCGAGAGGGACCCAGTACTTC. It codes for CASSFSPGRARGTQYF.

The V call is TRBV30, the J call TRBJ2-7; perhaps TRBD1 as D (6 bases). The V and J ends lost 3 bases and 5 bases respectively, with 14 bases between them. Germline V CDR1 and CDR2: GTSNPN, SVGIG (reference sequence). This CDR3 has 13 amino acids. CDR3 in DNA: TGTGCCTGGAGCAAACTCCAGGGGCACGAGCAGTACTTC. It encodes CAWSKLQGHEQYF.

This clone came up a few times. The chain combines TRBV2 with TRBJ1-5; TRBD1 matches 8 bases. This CDR3 is built from 14 residues. V was clipped by 9 bases and J by 2 bases; unmatched bases: 6. Germline lookup yields CDR1 SNHLY and CDR2 FYNNEI. CDR3 residues: CASQTGGGNQPQHF. CDR3 in DNA: TGTGCCAGTCAAACAGGGGGAGGCAATCAGCCCCAGCATTTT.

The chain employs TRBV11-1 and TRBJ2-2; 11 nucleotides match TRBD1. Germline CDR1 reads SGHAT; CDR2 reads FQDESV (reference sequence). Trimming at V came to 5 bases and at J to 6 bases, leaving 5 bases not matched to a gene. This CDR3 is built from 15 residues. The CDR3 region has the DNA TGTGCCAGCAGCCGGACAGGGGGCGAGGCCGGGGAGCTGTTTTTT. Its translation: CASSRTGGEAGELFF.

The chain employs TRBV5-8 and TRBJ1-4, with D tentatively TRBD1 (6 bases). Germline lookup yields CDR1 SGHTS and CDR2 YDEGEE. Trimming removed 4 bases at V and 8 bases at J, with 15 bases between. This CDR3 comprises 14 residues. The CDR3: CASSAAGGEEKLFF. As DNA, the CDR3 is TGTGCCAGCAGCGCCGCGGGGGGCGAGGAAAAACTGTTTTTT.

Worth noting for this clone: One end of the junction is discordant with germline, which a read error may explain. V gene TRBV6-6 combines with J gene TRBJ2-2; possible D gene TRBD2, 6 bases. Per germline, CDR1 MNHNY and CDR2 SVGAGI (reference sequence). The CDR3 runs to 19 residues. Here the CDR3 DNA reads TGTGCCAGCAGCTACTCCACCTTCTCACTAGCTCCTAACACCGGGGAGCTGTTTTTT. Translating gives CASSYSTFSLAPNTGELFF.

The rearrangement uses TRBV7-2 and TRBJ2-1; no reliable D call. The CDR3 has 12 amino acids. Germline-derived CDR1 and CDR2 are SGHTA and FQGNSA. Deletions cut 5 bases from V and 6 bases from J, with 8 bases between. This CDR3 is CASSPISNEQFF. The CDR3 coding sequence is TGTGCCAGCAGCCCGATCAGCAATGAGCAGTTCTTC.

The chain links TRBV7-2 to TRBJ1-4; 8 bases line up with TRBD1. CDR3 length: 14 residues. CDR1 is SGHTA and CDR2 is FQGNSA in the germline V gene. The V gene end was trimmed by 5 bases and the J gene end by 8 bases; junction bases not matched to a gene: 7. The CDR3 loop is CASSVDRVSEKLFF. The CDR3 region has the DNA TGTGCCAGCAGCGTGGACAGGGTGAGCGAAAAACTGTTTTTT. Full variable domain (rest looked up from reference TRBV7-2 and TRBJ1-4): GAGVSQSPSNKVTEKGKDVELRCDPISGHTALYWYRQSLGQGLEFLIYFQGNSAPDKSGLPSDRFSAERTGGSVSTLTIQRTQQEDSAVYLCASSVDRVSEKLFFGSGTQLSVL.